This T cell receptor (beta chain) was identified in a study of T cell responses to AZD1222 COVID-19 vaccine. Points from the study as a whole: Only five to seven AZD1222 recipients were seropositive at baseline.

As concerns this clone: Its specificity is unknown.

The trim removed 0 bases at V and 4 bases at J, leaving 11 bases unmatched. This CDR3 is 17 amino acids long. Germline assignment: CDR1 SGDLS and CDR2 YYNGEE. The repertoire was sequenced with immunoSEQ multiplex PCR; TCRdb's copy has only in-frame clones and lacks some. The table lists roughly 100,000 clones, 88% of them singletons. This sequence was found in an adult in good health. The chain couples TRBV9 to TRBJ2-5; 8 bases fit TRBD2. Sequenced material: peripheral blood, taken on day 0 of AZD1222 vaccination. In nucleotides, the CDR3 is TGTGCCAGCAGCGTAGGACGCGCGGGAGGAGCTTTAGAGACCCAGTACTTC. This gives the protein CASSVGRAGGALETQYF. The full variable domain, its missing parts supplied by reference TRBV9 and TRBJ2-5, is DSGVTQTPKHLITATGQRVTLRCSPRSGDLSVYWYQQSLDQGLQFLIQYYNGEERAKGNILERFSAQQFPDLHSELNLSSLELGDSALYFCASSVGRAGGALETQYFGPGTRLLVL.